The rows below give T cell receptor beta chains drawn from one sample of a study of blood T cell repertoires in COVID-19. Sequenced by immunoSEQ multiplex PCR; TCRdb stores in-frame clones only, minus some. Among under 200,000 clones listed, 80% were seen once. Material for sequencing was peripheral blood. These receptors all stem from a man aged 60-69 years with acute or convalescent COVID-19. The CDR3 runs from the conserved cysteine through the conserved F or W. The order of the fields is V gene, clone size, CDR3 length, J gene, D gene, CDR3 protein, CDR3 DNA. A D gene is named only where the DNA matches it firmly. Size values are once, few and many counts, or a class for expanded clones, and some rows have none.

TRBV9	NA	16	TRBJ2-3	TRBD2	CASSVILGGGTDTQYF	TGTGCCAGCAGCGTAATCTTGGGAGGGGGCACAGATACGCAGTATTTT
TRBV9	NA	13	TRBJ1-5	NA	CASSVGGRQPQHF	TGTGCCAGCAGCGTAGGGGGGCGGCAGCCCCAGCATTTT
TRBV5-5	once	16	TRBJ1-5	TRBD1	CASSLYHTGVLQPQHF	TGTGCCAGCAGCTTGTACCACACAGGGGTCCTTCAGCCCCAGCATTTT
TRBV7-9	few	13	TRBJ2-7	NA	CASSLLGPYEQYF	TGTGCCAGCAGCTTGCTTGGGCCCTACGAGCAGTACTTC
TRBV29-1	few	14	TRBJ2-1	NA	CSVDRGLGYNEQFF	TGCAGCGTTGACAGAGGACTGGGCTACAATGAGCAGTTCTTC
TRBV7-9	NA	11	TRBJ2-7	NA	CASSGTYEQYF	TGTGCCTCGAGCGGTACCTACGAGCAGTACTTC
TRBV11-1	NA	13	TRBJ1-5	NA	CASSSDLGQPQHF	TGTGCCAGCAGCTCAGACTTAGGTCAGCCCCAGCATTTT
TRBV9	NA	14	TRBJ2-3	NA	CASSVRTSTDTQYF	TGTGCCAGCAGCGTAAGGACTAGCACAGATACGCAGTATTTT
TRBV19	few	17	TRBJ1-2	NA	CASSIKRGRPVGDGYTF	TGTGCCAGTAGTATAAAGCGGGGCCGGCCCGTAGGCGATGGCTACACCTTC
TRBV28	NA	19	TRBJ2-2	NA	CASLPLADDRTRLAGELFF	TGTGCCAGCCTCCCCCTGGCAGACGACCGGACACGGTTGGCCGGGGAGCTGTTTTTT
TRBV9	once	14	TRBJ2-1	NA	CASSVKTIPNEQFF	TGTGCCAGCAGCGTCAAGACTATCCCCAATGAGCAGTTCTTC
TRBV19	NA	13	TRBJ2-3	TRBD1	CASTDRAGDTQYF	TGTGCCAGCACCGACAGGGCTGGAGATACGCAGTATTTT
TRBV5-1	once	17	TRBJ2-3	NA	CASSLVDLRGPGDTQYF	TGCGCCAGCAGCTTGGTGGATTTGCGGGGGCCCGGGGATACGCAGTATTTT
TRBV19	NA	16	TRBJ1-2	TRBD1	CASSILGQGAWYGYTF	TGTGCCAGTAGTATACTTGGACAGGGGGCATGGTATGGCTACACCTTC
TRBV5-1	few	16	TRBJ2-4	NA	CASSLASGVAKNIQYF	TGCGCCAGCAGCTTGGCGTCAGGGGTAGCCAAAAACATTCAGTACTTC
TRBV20-1	NA	11	TRBJ2-1	TRBD2	CSSGLAAEQFF	TGCTCATCGGGACTAGCGGCTGAGCAGTTCTTC
TRBV27	NA	14	TRBJ1-5	NA	CASSFGAGNQPQHF	TGTGCCAGCAGTTTTGGGGCGGGCAATCAGCCCCAGCATTTT
TRBV11-2	NA	13	TRBJ1-1	NA	CASTLAERTEAFF	TGTGCCAGCACCCTCGCCGAGAGAACTGAAGCTTTCTTT
TRBV12-3/TRBV12-4	NA	13	TRBJ1-5	NA	CASSLTGNQPQHF	TGTGCCAGCAGTTTAACGGGGAATCAGCCCCAGCATTTT
TRBV28	NA	15	TRBJ1-6	TRBD1	CASSLSLQGNSPLHF	TGTGCCAGCAGTTTAAGTTTACAGGGGAATTCACCCCTCCACTTT
TRBV10-3	NA	14	TRBJ1-3	TRBD1	CAAWGQGEGNTIYF	TGTGCCGCATGGGGACAGGGTGAAGGAAACACCATATATTTT
TRBV23-1	NA	19	TRBJ2-7	NA	CASSQWAGKIPISSYEQYF	TGCGCCAGCAGTCAATGGGCAGGTAAGATTCCAATCAGCTCCTACGAGCAGTACTTC
TRBV28	NA	15	TRBJ1-1	TRBD1	CASSPRGQGVTEAFF	TGTGCCAGCAGTCCCAGGGGACAGGGGGTAACTGAAGCTTTCTTT
TRBV11-1	NA	14	TRBJ2-1	TRBD2	CASTETSGRSEQFF	TGTGCCAGCACCGAGACTAGCGGGAGAAGTGAGCAGTTCTTC
TRBV6-5	NA	14	TRBJ1-4	TRBD1	CASSPGQDGEKLFF	TGTGCCAGCAGTCCCGGACAGGATGGTGAAAAACTGTTTTTT
TRBV5-1	few	15	TRBJ2-2	TRBD2	CASRGASGDTGELFF	TGCGCCAGCCGAGGGGCTAGCGGGGACACCGGGGAGCTGTTTTTT
TRBV7-9	few	14	TRBJ2-6	NA	CASSSRAGANVLTF	TGTGCCAGCAGCTCCAGGGCCGGGGCCAACGTCCTGACTTTC
TRBV5-4	NA	13	TRBJ1-2	NA	CASSRQGNYGYTF	TGTGCCAGCAGTCGCCAGGGGAACTATGGCTACACCTTC
TRBV6-4	once	17	TRBJ2-3	TRBD1	CASSESPGTGYTDTQYF	TGTGCCAGCAGTGAAAGCCCCGGGACAGGGTACACAGATACGCAGTATTTT
TRBV10-3	NA	14	TRBJ1-1	NA	CAIGSGPAGVEAFF	TGTGCCATTGGCTCGGGCCCGGCAGGGGTTGAAGCTTTCTTT
TRBV28	NA	13	TRBJ1-5	NA	CASGGLGNQPQHF	TGTGCCAGCGGGGGCCTCGGCAATCAGCCCCAGCATTTT
TRBV25-1	NA	11	TRBJ1-2	NA	CASSGTEGYTF	TGTGCCAGCAGTGGGACAGAGGGCTACACCTTC
TRBV15	NA	14	TRBJ1-1	TRBD1	CATKIMRQGDGAFF	TGTGCCACCAAGATTATGAGACAGGGAGATGGAGCTTTCTTT